This T cell receptor (beta chain) stems from a study of long-term antiretroviral therapy in people with HIV. Study-wide points: Blood dates from 2004 to 2017, possibly under older ART regimens.

This clone was recorded only once. Its matching antigen is unknown. The content of samples before DNA extraction was roughly 0.95-10 million cryopreserved PBMC. At the survey level, the v3.0 immunoSEQ assay was run. The data were produced by immunoSEQ multiplex PCR, yet TCRdb's version contains in-frame clones alone and is incomplete. The sample has more than 25,000 clones, more than 75% seen once. The CDR3 length is 16 residues. V trimming: 0 bases; J trimming: 1 base; junction bases outside the gene matches: 1. Germline loops: CDR1 SGHRS, CDR2 YFSETQ. The sequences come from unsorted PBMCs, collected 2 years after starting antiretroviral therapy. The clonotype comes from a man aged 50-59 years with HIV. The chain links TRBV5-1 to TRBJ2-7; TRBD2 matches at 13 bases. CDR3 loop: CASSLEGLAGSYEQYF. DNA of the CDR3: TGCGCCAGCAGCTTGGAGGGACTAGCGGGATCCTACGAGCAGTACTTC.